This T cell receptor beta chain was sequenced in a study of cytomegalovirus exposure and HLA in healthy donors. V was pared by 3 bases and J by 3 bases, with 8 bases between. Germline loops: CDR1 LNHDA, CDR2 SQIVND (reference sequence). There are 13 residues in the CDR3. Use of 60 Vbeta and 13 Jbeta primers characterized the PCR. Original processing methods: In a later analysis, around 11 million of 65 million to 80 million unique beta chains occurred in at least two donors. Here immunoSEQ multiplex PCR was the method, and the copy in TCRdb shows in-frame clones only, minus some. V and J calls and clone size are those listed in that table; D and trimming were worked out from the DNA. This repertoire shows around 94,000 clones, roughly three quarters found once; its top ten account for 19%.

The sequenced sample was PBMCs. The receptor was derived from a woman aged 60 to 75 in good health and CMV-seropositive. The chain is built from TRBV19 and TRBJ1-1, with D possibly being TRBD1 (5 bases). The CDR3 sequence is CASSMRGDTEAFF. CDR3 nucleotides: TGTGCCAGTAGTATGCGGGGGGACACTGAAGCTTTCTTT.